The 20 T cell receptor beta chains in this list originate from one sample, sequenced in a study of Graves' ophthalmopathy and Graves' hyperthyroidism. Using RNA transcripts, the TCR beta CDR3 regions were amplified. Amplification began with first-round RT-PCR using HTBI primers, then second-round multiplex PCR was performed. TCRdb passed the multiplex PCR reads through MiXCR, listing each CDR3 protein once. Of around 470,000 distinct CDR3 sequences in the sample, roughly an eighth were seen once. The specimen was blood. These receptors were taken from a woman in her 30s with Graves' ophthalmopathy.

This clonotype was observed a few times. The rearrangement joins TRBV10-3 to TRBJ2-2; 7 nucleotides align to TRBD1. The CDR3 spans 14 residues. V lost 2 bases to trimming and J lost 6 bases; unmatched junction nucleotides: 3. From germline, CDR1 is ENHRY and CDR2 SYGVKD. The CDR3, as DNA: TGTGCCATCAGTGAGACAGGGGAGCCCGGGGAGCTGTTTTTT. This sequence encodes CAISETGEPGELFF.

This clonotype was observed many times. The chain is built from TRBV2 and TRBJ1-1; D is possibly TRBD1 (5 bases). Per the germline V gene, CDR1 is SNHLY and CDR2 is FYNNEI. The CDR3 loop spans 13 amino acids. The germline V and J ends were trimmed by 10 bases and 6 bases, with 18 bases remaining between them. CDR3 region: CAIALGGIAEAFF. The CDR3, as DNA: TGTGCCATCGCCCTCGGGGGTATCGCTGAAGCTTTCTTT.

The sample holds many counts of this clonotype. The gene calls are TRBV6-5 and TRBJ2-5; 8 bases line up with TRBD1. The trim removed 4 bases at V and 4 bases at J, leaving 8 bases unmatched. The CDR3 totals 15 residues. CDR1 is MNHEY, CDR2 SVGAGI, per germline. The CDR3 nucleotides are TGTGCCAGCAGTTCCGCAGGACAGGGCAGAGAGACCCAGTACTTC. It encodes CASSSAGQGRETQYF.

This clonotype has a single count. This rearrangement joins TRBV2 to TRBJ2-7; D is undetermined. Germline V gene data show CDR1 as SNHLY and CDR2 as FYNNEI. V was clipped by 4 bases and J by 0 bases, with 10 bases between them. This CDR3 spans 14 amino acids. CDR3 sequence reads: CASSGQAFSYEQYF. Written as DNA, the CDR3 is TGTGCCAGCAGTGGTCAGGCGTTCTCCTACGAGCAGTACTTC.

J is TRBJ1-1 and V is TRBV29-1; possible D gene TRBD1, 6 bases. V was clipped by 6 bases and J by 1 base, with 18 bases between them. The germline CDR1 and CDR2 sequences are SQVTM and ANQGSEA. This CDR3 has 15 amino acids. The CDR3 spells CSVRSVGGSNTEAFF. Written as DNA, the CDR3 is TGCAGCGTCCGATCCGTCGGGGGCTCGAACACTGAAGCTTTCTTT. Drawing the rest from reference TRBV29-1 and TRBJ1-1, the complete variable domain is SAVISQKPSRDICQRGTSLTIQCQVDSQVTMMFWYRQQPGQSLTLIATANQGSEATYESGFVIDKFPISRPNLTFSTLTVSNMSPEDSSIYLCSVRSVGGSNTEAFFGQGTRLTVV.

This clonotype was observed at least ten times. The chain links TRBV29-1 to TRBJ1-2, with 8 bases matching TRBD1. CDR3 length: 12 residues. The V and J ends lost 7 bases and 4 bases, in that order; junction bases with no gene match: 5. Germline-derived CDR1 and CDR2 are SQVTM and ANQGSEA. CDR3 loop: CSDHDRGYGYTF. The CDR3 nucleotides read TGCAGCGACCACGACAGGGGCTATGGCTACACCTTC.

Many counts were recorded for this clonotype. V and J are TRBV20-1 and TRBJ1-1, with D unclear. This CDR3 contains 14 residues. Per the germline V gene, CDR1 is DFQATT and CDR2 is SNEGSKA (reference sequence). V lost 5 bases, J lost 0 bases, and 13 bases lay in between. The CDR3: CSAGRGNLNTEAFF. CDR3 coding DNA: TGCAGTGCTGGCCGCGGAAATCTGAACACTGAAGCTTTCTTT.

This clonotype occurred a few times. The chain has TRBV5-1 and TRBJ2-4, with 9 bases matching TRBD1. The CDR3 is 14 amino acids. V lost 3 bases and J lost 4; bases outside the gene matches: 2. Germline CDR1 SGHRS, CDR2 YFSETQ. CDR3 sequence: CASSWGQGKNIQYF. The CDR3 region has the DNA TGCGCCAGCAGCTGGGGACAGGGAAAAAACATTCAGTACTTC.

This clonotype has only a few counts. The chain couples TRBV28 to TRBJ1-2, with no clear D. Looked up from germline, CDR1 is MDHEN and CDR2 is SYDVKM. This CDR3 contains 16 residues. Trimming removed 3 bases from V and 1 base from J, with 15 bases in between. CDR3 in amino acids: CASSFADHRNNYGYTF. The CDR3 DNA reads TGTGCCAGCAGTTTCGCGGACCATCGGAATAACTATGGCTACACCTTC.

This clonotype has ten or more counts. V gene TRBV7-9 combines with J gene TRBJ1-6, with D maybe TRBD1 (5 bases). Germline values: CDR1 SEHNR, CDR2 FQNEAQ (reference sequence). V shed 2 bases and J shed 6 bases, with 14 bases lying between them. This CDR3 region has 16 residues. The CDR3 DNA follows: TGTGCCAGCAGCTTACAGGGTCAGGGCCCTAATTCACCCCTCCACTTT. Its translation: CASSLQGQGPNSPLHF.

This clonotype was detected ten times or more. J is TRBJ2-2 and V is TRBV18; maybe TRBD2 (6 bases). The CDR3 covers 17 residues. Germline V gives CDR1 KGHSH, CDR2 LQKENI. Between the trimmed V and J ends, which lost 3 bases and 0 bases, there was a span of 14 bases. The CDR3 here is CASSPGGALANTGELFF. DNA of the CDR3: TGTGCCAGCTCACCGGGCGGGGCCCTCGCGAACACCGGGGAGCTGTTTTTT.

This clonotype occurred many times. The rearrangement links TRBV6-2 or TRBV6-3 to TRBJ1-5; D unclear. Trimming cost V 0 bases and J 4 bases, with 10 bases left between them. In germline, CDR1 is MNHEY, CDR2 SVGEGT. The CDR3 is 15 amino acids. DNA of the CDR3: TGTGCCAGCAGTTACTCCCGACTGGGGAATCAGCCCCAGCATTTT. Amino acid sequence: CASSYSRLGNQPQHF.

This clonotype was seen many times. This chain connects TRBV29-1 to TRBJ2-7, with unresolved D. This CDR3 is built from 14 residues. With 1 base removed from V and 3 bases from J, the gap between germline ends came to 13 bases. Germline V lookup: CDR1 SQVTM, CDR2 ANQGSEA. The CDR3 DNA is TGCAGCGTTGAAGGGCAGGAATCCCTCTACGAGCAGTACTTC. This gives the protein CSVEGQESLYEQYF.

Ten or more counts support this clonotype. V is TRBV2 and J is TRBJ2-7; 7 bases line up with TRBD2. Unmatched junction bases numbered 7, after V lost 5 bases and J lost 0 bases. The CDR3 is 15 amino acids. The germline CDR1 and CDR2 sequences are SNHLY and FYNNEI. In DNA form, the CDR3 reads TGTGCCAGCAGTCCAGTGCGGGGGTCCTCCTACGAGCAGTACTTC. Protein: CASSPVRGSSYEQYF.

J is TRBJ1-2 and V is TRBV15; D is ambiguous. The germline V gene encodes CDR1 LNHNV and CDR2 YYDKDF (reference sequence). Trimming removed 5 bases at V and 6 bases at J, with 22 bases between. This CDR3 is built from 16 residues. CDR3 amino acids: CATSRQAARERDGYTF. The CDR3, as DNA: TGTGCCACCAGCCGTCAAGCCGCACGGGAACGGGATGGCTACACCTTC.

This clonotype has at least ten counts. The rearrangement links TRBV28 to TRBJ2-7; D unresolved. Looked up from germline, CDR1 is MDHEN and CDR2 is SYDVKM. The CDR3 consists of 15 residues. Trimming shortened V by 4 bases and J by 0 bases, and 13 bases separated the two germline ends. CDR3 coding DNA: TGTGCCAGCAGTTCCCCCAGAGCGAGCTCCTACGAGCAGTACTTC. It translates to CASSSPRASSYEQYF.

The sample holds many counts of this clonotype. The rearrangement uses TRBV11-3 and TRBJ1-1; no clear D gene. Trimming pared 5 bases from V and 9 bases from J, leaving 10 bases between. Germline CDR1 SGHNT, CDR2 YENEEA. The CDR3 runs 11 residues. CDR3 loop: CASSPGRKAFF. In DNA, the CDR3 is TGTGCCAGCAGCCCAGGACGGAAAGCTTTCTTT.

The sample holds many counts of this clonotype. This chain links TRBV3-1 with TRBJ2-5, with D unresolved. CDR3 length: 12 amino acids. V was shortened by 1 base and J by 3 bases, with 3 bases between the two germline ends. Germline V gene sequence: CDR1 LGHDT, CDR2 YNNKEL (reference sequence). CDR3 bases: TGTGCCAGCAGCCAAGTCAAAGAGACCCAGTACTTC. This encodes CASSQVKETQYF.

The chain employs TRBV11-2 and TRBJ2-5, with 10 bases aligning to TRBD2. The CDR3 has 17 residues. J lost 9 bases, V lost 5 bases, and 18 bases had no gene match. Germline CDR1 reads SGHAT; CDR2 reads FQNNGV. For the CDR3, the DNA is TGTGCCAGCAGCGCGATTCCTAGCGGGGGCCCCTCGCGGGCCCAGTACTTC. Its protein product is CASSAIPSGGPSRAQYF.

Many counts were recorded for this clonotype. V and J are TRBV27 and TRBJ1-1; possibly TRBD1 for D (5 bases). Germline V gene lookup returns CDR1 MNHEY and CDR2 SMNVEV (reference sequence). The ends were cut back, 5 bases at V and 6 bases at J, with 13 bases in the middle. The CDR3 runs to 13 residues. DNA of the CDR3: TGTGCCAGCAGTACAGGACTGCGCGCTGAAGCTTTCTTT. This encodes CASSTGLRAEAFF.